This TCR beta chain emerged from a study of radiation and T cells in renal cell carcinoma. At the level of the study: Nephrectomy followed 15 Gy stereotactic body radiation by 4 weeks.

Time point of the sample: baseline pretreatment blood. The treatment was: 15 Gy SBRT to primary tumor, nephrectomy 4 weeks later. Study-wide points: From baseline, blood top tumor clonotypes peaked at 2 weeks post-radiation.

On this clone itself: The antigen is undetermined.

The repertoire was sequenced with immunoSEQ multiplex PCR; TCRdb's copy has only in-frame clones and lacks some. The table lists 85,000 to 100,000 clones, about 86% of them singletons. This clonotype was obtained from a man between 45 and 60 years old with renal cell carcinoma. Sample: blood, taken from a patient whose treatment included radiotherapy and nephrectomy.

Written as DNA, the CDR3 is TGTGCCACCAGCAGAGATCTTGTCCGGTTGGGGGGAGAGACCCAGTACTTC. This sequence encodes CATSRDLVRLGGETQYF. The chain combines TRBV15 with TRBJ2-5, with D possibly matching TRBD2 (6 bases). Germline V gives CDR1 LNHNV, CDR2 YYDKDF (reference sequence). The CDR3 sequence is 17 residues long. Trimming stripped 0 bases from V and 4 bases from J, with 18 bases between.